A single sample is the source of the 27 T cell receptor delta chains below, sequenced in a study of gamma-delta T cells after stem cell transplantation. TCRdb re-called the RT-PCR reads through CATT. The sample holds around 16,000 delta-chain clones, just under 9.5% seen once. The sequenced sample consisted of gamma-delta T cells. Source of these receptors: a human donor. It is not recorded whose cells these are; they may come from a transplant donor.

This clone was picked up a small number of times. A far larger clone is just one base off, so this is likely a read error. In the same sample, other DNA sequences code for this CDR3. V usage is TRDV1 and J usage is TRDJ1; D assignment may be TRDD2 or TRDD3 (8 bases each). Germline loops: CDR1 TSWWSYY, CDR2 QGS. The germline V and J ends were trimmed by 4 bases and 4 bases, with 28 bases remaining between them. There are 19 residues in the CDR3. In nucleotides, the CDR3 is TGTGCTCTTGGGGTACCGCTTCCTACCTACTGGGGGGCGAACGATAAACTCATCTTT. This codes for CALGVPLPTYWGANDKLIF.

This clone has more than one count but fewer than ten. The protein held in TCRdb is that of a much larger clone and does not match this DNA's translation at residue 4, likely because of a read error; the protein shown is translated from the DNA. The V gene is TRDV2, the J gene TRDJ1, with 8 bases lining up with TRDD3. CDR3 length: 17 amino acids. CDR1 and CDR2 from the germline V gene are GEAIGNYY and EKD. The trim removed 4 bases at V and 0 bases at J, leaving 12 bases unmatched. CDR3: CACETITGGAYTDKLIF. For the CDR3, the DNA is TGTGCCTGTGAGACCATTACTGGGGGGGCGTACACCGATAAACTCATCTTT.

As regards this clone: The protein TCRdb gives is from a much larger clone and does not agree with this DNA's translation at residue 9, likely a read error; the protein shown here comes from the DNA. The chain has TRDV2 and TRDJ1; D uncertain. The ends were cut back, 0 bases at V and 0 bases at J, with 16 bases in the middle. The CDR3 is made up of 17 amino acids. CDR1 and CDR2 from the germline V gene are GEAIGNYY and EKD. The CDR3 sequence: CACDTLGSTLDTDKLIF. CDR3 nucleotides: TGTGCCTGTGACACCCTCGGGTCCACCCTTGACACCGATAAACTCATCTTT.

Regarding this clone: TCRdb assigns this DNA the protein of a much larger clone, which departs from its translation at residue 5; this likely reflects a read error, and the protein shown comes from translating the DNA. The chain recombines TRDV2 with TRDJ1; the match to TRDD3 covers 8 bases. The CDR3 has 15 amino acids. V lost 3 bases and J lost 3; bases outside the gene matches: 8. CDR1 is GEAIGNYY and CDR2 is EKD in the germline V gene. The CDR3 region is CACDVMGDRPDKLIF. The CDR3 DNA is TGTGCCTGTGACGTGATGGGGGATCGGCCCGATAAACTCATCTTT.

This clone was found a few times. The protein recorded in TCRdb matches a much larger clone and deviates from this DNA's translation at residue 14, suggesting a read error; the protein here is obtained by translating the DNA. The V call is TRDV1, the J call TRDJ1; 9 bases align to TRDD3. Germline CDR1 TSWWSYY, CDR2 QGS. The junction had 15 bases not matched to a gene; V was cut back by 4 bases and J by 0 bases. This CDR3 contains 19 residues. The CDR3 spells CALGVLGLFSGGYTDKLIF. The CDR3 DNA sequence: TGTGCTCTTGGGGTACTTGGCCTTTTCTCTGGGGGATACACCGATAAACTCATCTTT.

In this sample, this clone turned up a few times. This DNA translates differently at residue 16 from the TCRdb protein, which is that of a much larger clone; a read error is likely, and the protein shown is the DNA's own translation. Within the sample, other DNA sequences also encode this same CDR3. V gene TRDV2 combines with J gene TRDJ1; the match to TRDD3 covers 9 bases. The CDR3 consists of 17 residues. Germline loops: CDR1 GEAIGNYY, CDR2 EKD. The CDR3 here is CACDRLGDALYTDKLTF. CDR3 DNA: TGTGCCTGTGACCGACTGGGGGACGCGCTGTACACCGATAAACTCACCTTT.

Notes on this clone: A read error likely explains why the TCRdb protein, taken from a much larger clone, differs from this DNA's translation at residue 10; the protein shown is translated from the DNA. The rearrangement links TRDV2 to TRDJ1; 11 bases are shared with TRDD3. Germline CDR1 GEAIGNYY, CDR2 EKD. The CDR3 spans 20 residues. Trimming at V came to 1 base and at J to 4 bases, leaving 19 bases not matched to a gene. The CDR3 DNA is TGTGCCTGTGACACGCTTACTTCCTCCTCACTGGGGGATAGGATCGATAAACTCATCTTT. It specifies CACDTLTSSSLGDRIDKLIF.

Concerning this clone itself: TCRdb assigns this DNA the protein of a much larger clone, which departs from its translation at residue 6; this likely reflects a read error, and the protein shown comes from translating the DNA. The rearrangement links TRDV3 to TRDJ1; 7 nucleotides agree with TRDD3. Germline V gene sequence: CDR1 TVYSNPD, CDR2 GDNSRS (reference sequence). CDR3 length: 15 amino acids. V shed 4 bases, J shed 4 bases, and the junction held 15 bases outside the gene matches. CDR3 in amino acids: CAWVAEADTGDKLIF. In DNA form, the CDR3 reads TGTGCCTGGGTAGCTGAGGCGGATACGGGCGATAAACTCATCTTT.

This clone came up a few times. The V gene is TRDV2, the J gene TRDJ1; the D is unclear. V was shortened by 3 bases and J by 0 bases, with 28 bases between the two germline ends. This CDR3 contains 20 residues. Germline values: CDR1 GEAIGNYY, CDR2 EKD. Here the CDR3 DNA reads TGTGCCTGTGACGCTACAACTTCTAGGGCTGCGGGCTCGTACACCGATAAACTCATCTTT. Amino acid sequence: CACDATTSRAAGSYTDKLIF.

This clone was seen a few times. TCRdb's protein for this DNA is that of a much larger clone and differs from the translation at residue 7, likely a read error; the protein shown is the DNA translation. The rearrangement joins TRDV2 to TRDJ1; D might be TRDD3 (6 bases). Trimming removed 2 bases at V and 0 bases at J, with 21 bases between. Germline V lookup: CDR1 GEAIGNYY, CDR2 EKD. This CDR3 region has 18 residues. CDR3 coding DNA: TGTGCCTGTGACATAGTGGTGGATACTCGATCTTACACCGATAAACTCATCTTT. Its protein is CACDIVVDTRSYTDKLIF.

This clone was observed a few times. A much larger clone sits a single nucleotide away, making a read error possible. The identical CDR3 is also encoded by other nucleotide sequences in the sample. The gene calls are TRDV2 and TRDJ1, with 9 bases fitting TRDD3. Germline assignment: CDR1 GEAIGNYY and CDR2 EKD. CDR3 size: 19 residues. Germline trimming cut 1 base from V and 0 bases from J; bases unmatched to any gene: 14. CDR3 in amino acids: CACDTRTGGGPSYTDKLIF. For the CDR3, the DNA is TGTGCCTGTGACACACGAACTGGGGGAGGGCCATCGTACACCGATAAACTCATCTTT.

There are a few counts of this clone. A far larger clone is off by one base, so a read error is likely. Other DNA sequences of this sample code for an identical CDR3. The gene calls are TRDV2 and TRDJ3; 8 bases agree with TRDD3. The germline V gene has CDR1 GEAIGNYY and CDR2 EKD. The CDR3 is 23 amino acids. With 0 bases clipped from V and 0 bases from J, the junction kept 18 bases outside the gene matches. Written as DNA, the CDR3 is TGTGCCTGTGACACCGCGCCTACTGGGGGCCCCAATCTAAGCTCCTGGGACACCCGACAGATGTTTTTC. This codes for CACDTAPTGGPNLSSWDTRQMFF.

About this clone itself: TCRdb's listed protein matches a much larger clone and diverges from this DNA's translation at residue 3, likely through a read error; the protein shown comes from the DNA. The rearrangement links TRDV2 to TRDJ1; TRDD3 matches 10 bases. Germline CDR1 and CDR2: GEAIGNYY and EKD. This CDR3 is built from 17 residues. CDR3 sequence: CARDTLGDMINTDKLIF. In DNA form, the CDR3 reads TGTGCCCGTGACACCCTGGGGGATATGATTAACACCGATAAACTCATCTTT.

This clone was counted only a few times. The protein that TCRdb holds for this DNA derives from a much larger clone and differs from the translated DNA at residue 12, which likely indicates a read error; the protein shown here is translated from the DNA. The J gene is TRDJ1, the V gene TRDV2, with 8 bases lining up with TRDD3. V lost 0 bases to trimming and J lost 0 bases; unmatched junction nucleotides: 14. Germline V lookup: CDR1 GEAIGNYY, CDR2 EKD. This CDR3 comprises 19 residues. The CDR3 nucleotides are TGTGCCTGTGACACCGTTGAGAGGACTGGGGGTATGTACACCGATAAACTCATCTTT. This sequence encodes CACDTVERTGGMYTDKLIF.

Worth noting for this clone: The protein TCRdb lists belongs to a much larger clone and differs from this DNA's translation at residue 10, which points to a read error; the protein shown is made from the DNA. The chain uses TRDV2 and TRDJ1; the D is unclear. Germline CDR1 is GEAIGNYY and CDR2 is EKD. CDR3 size: 16 residues. Trimming shortened V by 0 bases and J by 1 base, and 14 bases separated the two germline ends. This chain's CDR3 is CACDTAGPPCTDKLIF. The CDR3 region has the DNA TGTGCCTGTGACACCGCGGGCCCCCCGTGCACCGATAAACTCATCTTT.

This clone was seen only a few times. The TCRdb protein comes from a much larger clone and disagrees with this DNA's translation at residue 7, likely due to a read error; the protein given here is derived from the DNA. The J gene is TRDJ1, the V gene TRDV2; 10 nucleotides align to TRDD3. The CDR3 length is 17 residues. Trimming at V came to 3 bases and at J to 3 bases, leaving 12 bases not matched to a gene. Germline assignment: CDR1 GEAIGNYY and CDR2 EKD. In DNA form, the CDR3 reads TGTGCCTGTGACCCTCTGACGGGGGATACGCGCCCCGATAAACTCATCTTT. Residues: CACDPLTGDTRPDKLIF.

This clone showed up just a few times. The amino acid sequence in TCRdb belongs to a much larger clone and departs from this DNA's translation at residues 7 and 8, likely a sequencing read error; the sequence shown is translated from the DNA. The V gene is TRDV2, the J gene TRDJ1; TRDD3 matches at 7 bases. CDR3 size: 20 residues. Unmatched junction bases numbered 21, after V lost 3 bases and J lost 0 bases. Germline lookup yields CDR1 GEAIGNYY and CDR2 EKD. This CDR3 reads CACDPLMVDTPFDDTDKLIF. The CDR3 coding sequence is TGTGCCTGTGACCCGTTAATGGTGGATACGCCTTTCGATGACACCGATAAACTCATCTTT.

This clone showed up many times. Other nucleotide sequences in the sample specify the same CDR3. The gene calls are TRDV2 and TRDJ1, with 9 positions matching TRDD3. Germline V gene sequence: CDR1 GEAIGNYY, CDR2 EKD. The CDR3 extends over 18 amino acids. V trimming: 4 bases; J trimming: 0 bases; junction bases outside the gene matches: 14. In nucleotides, the CDR3 is TGTGCCTGTGAGCCGAGGTCTTGGGGGATAGAAGACACCGATAAACTCATCTTT. Amino acids: CACEPRSWGIEDTDKLIF.

A word on this clone: The mismatch at residue 4 between this DNA's translation and the TCRdb protein of a much larger clone likely reflects a read error; the protein shown is translated from the DNA. The chain combines TRDV2 with TRDJ1; 9 bases are shared with TRDD3. Germline CDR1 GEAIGNYY, CDR2 EKD. The CDR3 consists of 15 residues. The CDR3 nucleotides read TGTGCCTGTGGCACCGTTGGGGGATATAGCGATAAACTCATCTTT. Protein product: CACGTVGGYSDKLIF.

This clone was seen a handful of times. Other DNA sequences in the same sample also yield this CDR3. The CDR3 nucleotides read TGTGCCTGTGACAGACGGGGGGAGGCGAGGTACACCGATAAACTCATCTTT. Protein sequence: CACDRRGEARYTDKLIF. This chain uses TRDV2 with TRDJ1; possible D gene TRDD3, 6 bases. V lost 2 bases to trimming and J lost 0 bases, with 18 bases between them. CDR1 and CDR2 from the germline V gene are GEAIGNYY and EKD. This CDR3 is built from 17 residues.

This clone was seen only a few times. TCRdb records a much larger clone's protein for this DNA, with a difference at residue 10 that likely arises from a read error; the protein given is the translation of the DNA. The rearrangement joins TRDV1 to TRDJ1; TRDD3 agrees at 10 bases. Per the germline V gene, CDR1 is TSWWSYY and CDR2 is QGS. The trim removed 2 bases at V and 4 bases at J, leaving 25 bases unmatched. The CDR3 loop spans 22 amino acids. As DNA, the CDR3 is TGTGCTCTTGGGGAAATCTGGGAGGCGACGGATGAGGACTGGGGGATTGTCGATAAACTCATCTTT. Its translation: CALGEIWEATDEDWGIVDKLIF.

A word on this clone: A read error likely explains why the TCRdb protein, taken from a much larger clone, differs from this DNA's translation at residue 6; the protein shown is translated from the DNA. Other DNA sequences within the sample encode an identical CDR3. The CDR3: CALGERETGGPYTDKLIF. CDR3 sequence (DNA): TGTGCTCTTGGGGAACGAGAGACTGGGGGACCGTACACCGATAAACTCATCTTT. The chain has TRDV1 and TRDJ1; 9 bases fit TRDD3. V lost 1 base to trimming and J lost 0 bases; unmatched junction nucleotides: 9. There are 18 residues in the CDR3. Germline CDR1 and CDR2: TSWWSYY and QGS.

This clone came up a few times. The rearrangement joins TRDV2 to TRDJ1; D remains ambiguous. Germline CDR1 GEAIGNYY, CDR2 EKD. This CDR3 spans 18 amino acids. Trimming took off 3 bases at V and 4 bases at J, with 26 bases between the two ends. CDR3 nucleotides: TGTGCCTGTGACCCCATTCTAGGCCGGGTGAGACAGGGCGATAAACTCATCTTT. It is translated as CACDPILGRVRQGDKLIF.

The chain has TRDV1 and TRDJ1; 9 nucleotides match TRDD3. This CDR3 is built from 20 residues. V lost 2 bases and J lost 8; bases outside the gene matches: 24. Germline V lookup: CDR1 TSWWSYY, CDR2 QGS. CDR3 protein: CALGETAFPTLWGYGVKLIF. DNA for the CDR3: TGTGCTCTTGGGGAAACGGCCTTTCCTACCCTTTGGGGATACGGGGTAAAACTCATCTTT.

This clone was seen a handful of times. The TCRdb protein comes from a much larger clone and disagrees with this DNA's translation at residue 12, likely due to a read error; the protein given here is derived from the DNA. The chain links TRDV2 to TRDJ1, with 10 bases that match TRDD3. V was pared by 0 bases and J by 3 bases, with 12 bases of the junction left unmatched. Germline V CDR1 and CDR2: GEAIGNYY, EKD. The CDR3 is 18 residues long. The CDR3 nucleotides read TGTGCCTGTGACACCGTGGGAACTGGGGGATCCGTACCCGATAAACTCATCTTT. This gives the protein CACDTVGTGGSVPDKLIF.

The genes are TRDV2 and TRDJ1; 8 bases fit TRDD3. This CDR3 spans 19 amino acids. V lost 0 bases to trimming and J lost 2 bases; unmatched junction nucleotides: 16. From germline, CDR1 is GEAIGNYY and CDR2 EKD. The CDR3: CACDTSSPRWGDKTDKLIF. CDR3 nucleotide sequence: TGTGCCTGTGACACCAGCAGTCCTAGATGGGGGGATAAGACCGATAAACTCATCTTT.

Turning to this clone: The protein in TCRdb stems from a much larger clone and differs at residue 12 from this DNA's translation, likely a read error; here the protein is translated from the DNA. This chain joins TRDV2 and TRDJ2; 8 nucleotides agree with TRDD3. The CDR3 length is 21 residues. With V trimmed by 3 bases and J by 0 bases, 20 bases remained unmatched. In germline, CDR1 is GEAIGNYY, CDR2 EKD. The CDR3 sequence is CACDPVRILGDGGALTAQLFF. In DNA form, the CDR3 reads TGTGCCTGTGACCCGGTGCGGATCTTGGGGGATGGGGGAGCTTTGACAGCACAACTCTTCTTT.